These 16 T cell receptor beta chains were all obtained from the same sample, sequenced in a study of T cells in Graves' hyperthyroidism and ophthalmopathy. Amplification yielded TCR beta CDR3 regions, with RNA transcripts as the source. In the first-round RT-PCR of the TCR CDR3, the HTBI primer set was used. TCRdb re-analysed the multiplex PCR reads in MiXCR, keeping a single row per CDR3 protein. This sample has over 550,000 distinct CDR3 sequences, with over 15% found just once. Sequencing was done on a sample of blood. All receptors derive from a woman aged 18-29 years with Graves' hyperthyroidism.

This clonotype was seen ten or more times. The chain recombines TRBV11-2 with TRBJ2-7; no clear D gene. CDR3 length: 14 amino acids. CDR1 and CDR2 from the germline V gene are SGHAT and FQNNGV. V lost 0 bases, J lost 1 base, and 7 bases lay in between. DNA of the CDR3: TGTGCCAGCAGCTTAGATCCACAATCCTACGAGCAGTACTTC. It is translated as CASSLDPQSYEQYF.

This clonotype was detected many times. The rearrangement joins TRBV2 to TRBJ1-5; 9 nucleotides line up with TRBD1. Germline CDR1 SNHLY, CDR2 FYNNEI. The ends lost 5 bases at V and 4 bases at J; junction bases unmatched: 9. This CDR3 comprises 16 residues. The CDR3 coding sequence is TGTGCCAGCAGTCGAGCGGGGACAGGGCGAAATCAGCCCCAGCATTTT. This encodes CASSRAGTGRNQPQHF. The variable domain in full, completed from reference TRBV2 and TRBJ1-5, reads EPEVTQTPSHQVTQMGQEVILRCVPISNHLYFYWYRQILGQKVEFLVSFYNNEISEKSEIFDDQFSVERPDGSNFTLKIRSTKLEDSAMYFCASSRAGTGRNQPQHFGDGTRLSIL.

The chain is built from TRBV12-3 or TRBV12-4 and TRBJ2-3; D ambiguous. V was shortened by 2 bases and J by 7 bases, with 7 bases between the two germline ends. The CDR3 runs 12 residues. This CDR3 is CASSLFGNTQYF. CDR3 bases: TGTGCCAGCAGTTTATTCGGAAATACGCAGTATTTT.

V is TRBV6-1 and J is TRBJ2-3, with 9 bases matching TRBD1. The CDR3 is 14 amino acids. The V gene's germline CDR1 is MNHNS and CDR2 SASEGT. The trim removed 6 bases at V and 7 bases at J, leaving 8 bases unmatched. The CDR3 DNA reads as TGTGCCAGCAGCCCCTCCGGGACAGGGAATACGCAGTATTTT. Amino acids: CASSPSGTGNTQYF.

This clonotype appeared a few times. The rearrangement uses TRBV12-3 or TRBV12-4 and TRBJ2-1; the D is unclear. Trimming stripped 5 bases from V and 13 bases from J, with 15 bases between. The CDR3 totals 12 residues. The CDR3 region has the DNA TGTGCCAGCAGTCGCGGACCCGCTGTCCAGTTCTTC. Its translation: CASSRGPAVQFF.

The sample holds a few counts of this clonotype. This chain joins TRBV29-1 and TRBJ2-7; weak D call: TRBD1 (6 bases). The length of the CDR3 is 12 residues. V was pared by 6 bases and J by 3 bases, with 12 bases between. Germline values: CDR1 SQVTM, CDR2 ANQGSEA. This CDR3 reads CSVRVGGYEQYF. The DNA of the CDR3 is TGCAGCGTCCGGGTAGGGGGCTACGAGCAGTACTTC.

This clonotype was counted between two and nine times. This rearrangement joins TRBV4-2 to TRBJ2-2; D possibly corresponds to TRBD1 (5 bases). The CDR3 is 12 amino acids. V gave up 4 bases and J gave up 8 bases, with 8 bases separating them. Germline lookup yields CDR1 LGHNA and CDR2 YNFKEQ. The CDR3 DNA is TGTGCCAGCAGCCTACACAGGGGGGAGCTGTTTTTT. This encodes CASSLHRGELFF.

This clonotype was counted ten times or more. The V call is TRBV12-3 or TRBV12-4, the J call TRBJ2-1; 7 nucleotides align to TRBD2. The CDR3 spans 15 residues. Losses at the gene ends were 0 bases for V and 10 bases for J; bases not matched to a gene: 9. The CDR3 sequence: CASSLAGGTPGEQFF. Written as DNA, the CDR3 is TGTGCCAGCAGTTTAGCGGGGGGGACCCCCGGAGAGCAGTTCTTC.

The chain uses TRBV10-3 and TRBJ2-3, with TRBD2 matching over 8 bases. The CDR3 has 15 amino acids. Germline CDR1 reads ENHRY; CDR2 reads SYGVKD. The V gene end was trimmed by 2 bases and the J gene end by 6 bases; junction bases not matched to a gene: 7. The CDR3 sequence: CAISEVAGKEDTQYF. DNA for the CDR3: TGTGCCATCAGTGAGGTAGCGGGAAAAGAGGATACGCAGTATTTT.

The sample holds many counts of this clonotype. V is TRBV5-4 and J is TRBJ2-5; D is unresolved. V was clipped by 0 bases and J by 2 bases, with 8 bases between them. Germline CDR1 and CDR2: SGHNT and YYREEE (reference sequence). The CDR3 totals 14 residues. The CDR3 region has the DNA TGTGCCAGCAGCTTGGGGCTACAACAAGAGACCCAGTACTTC. This translates into CASSLGLQQETQYF. The whole variable domain, remainder taken from reference TRBV5-4 and TRBJ2-5, is ETGVTQSPTHLIKTRGQQVTLRCSSQSGHNTVSWYQQALGQGPQFIFQYYREEENGRGNFPPRFSGLQFPNYSSELNVNALELDDSALYLCASSLGLQQETQYFGPGTRLLVL.

Points on this clonotype: At one boundary the junction diverges from the germline segment, which might be a read error. The chain has TRBV7-2 and TRBJ2-1; TRBD2 agrees at 11 bases. Germline V gene data show CDR1 as SGHTA and CDR2 as FQGNSA. This CDR3 has 15 residues. The CDR3 nucleotides read TGTGCCGGCAGCCCGACTAGCGGGATATACAATGAGCAGTTCTTC. Its translation: CAGSPTSGIYNEQFF.

This clonotype has ten or more counts. The rearrangement joins TRBV3-1 to TRBJ1-3, with a possible D match to TRBD1 (5 bases). Germline V gives CDR1 LGHDT, CDR2 YNNKEL (reference sequence). The length of the CDR3 is 17 residues. The germline V and J ends were trimmed by 5 bases and 0 bases, with 17 bases remaining between them. This CDR3 is CASSKAGTPFSGNTIYF. The CDR3 DNA reads as TGTGCCAGCAGCAAGGCCGGGACGCCCTTCTCTGGAAACACCATATATTTT.

V usage is TRBV20-1 and J usage is TRBJ2-7, with a weak D call TRBD2 (5 bases). Germline V CDR1 and CDR2: DFQATT, SNEGSKA (reference sequence). With 6 bases removed from V and 5 bases from J, the gap between germline ends came to 14 bases. The CDR3 loop spans 12 amino acids. CDR3 sequence reads: CSAARSGNEQYF. CDR3 nucleotides: TGCAGTGCCGCACGGTCCGGGAACGAGCAGTACTTC.

This clonotype appeared a single time. The gene calls are TRBV19 and TRBJ1-2; TRBD1 might be the D (5 bases). The CDR3 sequence is 15 residues long. The germline V gene encodes CDR1 LNHDA and CDR2 SQIVND (reference sequence). Trimming cost V 6 bases and J 8 bases, with 22 bases left between them. The CDR3 DNA sequence: TGTGCCAGTAGCCCCCAACAGGCCGCCGAGAGAGGCTACACCTTC. It encodes CASSPQQAAERGYTF. The full variable domain, rest sourced from reference TRBV19 and TRBJ1-2, is DGGITQSPKYLFRKEGQNVTLSCEQNLNHDAMYWYRQDPGQGLRLIYYSQIVNDFQKGDIAEGYSVSREKKESFPLTVTSAQKNPTAFYLCASSPQQAAERGYTFGSGTRLTVV.

Regarding this clonotype: A much more abundant neighbour one base away suggests this may be a read error. The chain couples TRBV2 to TRBJ1-6; unclear D gene. The CDR3 is 13 residues long. CDR1 SNHLY and CDR2 FYNNEI come from the germline V gene. V lost 10 bases, J lost 4 bases, and 11 bases lay in between. The CDR3 loop is CATVLEYNSPLHF. As DNA, the CDR3 is TGTGCCACCGTCTTGGAGTATAATTCACCCCTCCACTTT.

This clonotype was picked up many times. The chain links TRBV9 to TRBJ1-1; no reliable D call. There are 14 residues in the CDR3. The germline gives CDR1 SGDLS, CDR2 YYNGEE. V shed 0 bases and J shed 0 bases, with 6 bases lying between them. CDR3 in amino acids: CASSVGSLNTEAFF. The CDR3 nucleotides are TGTGCCAGCAGCGTAGGCAGCCTGAACACTGAAGCTTTCTTT.